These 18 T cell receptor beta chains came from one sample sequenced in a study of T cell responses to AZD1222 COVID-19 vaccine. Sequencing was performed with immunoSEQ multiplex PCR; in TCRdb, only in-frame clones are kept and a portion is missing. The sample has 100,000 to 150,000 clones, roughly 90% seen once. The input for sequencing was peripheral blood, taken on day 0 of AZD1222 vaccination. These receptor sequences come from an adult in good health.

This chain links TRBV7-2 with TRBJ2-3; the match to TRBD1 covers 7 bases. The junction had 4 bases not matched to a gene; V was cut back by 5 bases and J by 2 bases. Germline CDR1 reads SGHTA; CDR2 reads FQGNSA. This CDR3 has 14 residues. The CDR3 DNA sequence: TGTGCCAGCAGCCCCGACAGGGTCACAGATACGCAGTATTTT. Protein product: CASSPDRVTDTQYF.

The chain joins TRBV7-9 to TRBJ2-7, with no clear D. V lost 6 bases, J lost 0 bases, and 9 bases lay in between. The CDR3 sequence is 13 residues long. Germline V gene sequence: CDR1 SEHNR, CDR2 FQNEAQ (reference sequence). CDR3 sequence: CASRDGSSYEQYF. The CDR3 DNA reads TGTGCCAGCAGGGACGGTAGCTCCTACGAGCAGTACTTC.

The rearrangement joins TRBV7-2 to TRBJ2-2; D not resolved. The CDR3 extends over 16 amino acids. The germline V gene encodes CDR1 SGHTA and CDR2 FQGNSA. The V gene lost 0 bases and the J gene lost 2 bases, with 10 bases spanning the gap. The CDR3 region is CASSLASTANTGELFF. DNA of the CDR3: TGTGCCAGCAGCTTAGCTTCGACGGCAAACACCGGGGAGCTGTTTTTT.

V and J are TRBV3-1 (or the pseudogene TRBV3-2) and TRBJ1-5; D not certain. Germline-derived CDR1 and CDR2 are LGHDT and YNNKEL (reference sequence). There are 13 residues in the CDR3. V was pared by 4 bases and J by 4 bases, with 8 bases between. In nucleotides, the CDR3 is TGTGCCAGCAGCCTCGGAGAAAATCAGCCCCAGCATTTT. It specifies CASSLGENQPQHF.

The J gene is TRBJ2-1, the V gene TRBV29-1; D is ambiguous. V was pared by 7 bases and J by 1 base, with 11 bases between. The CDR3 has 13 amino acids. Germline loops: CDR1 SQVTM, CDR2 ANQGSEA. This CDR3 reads CSGIVGSYNEQFF. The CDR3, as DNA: TGCAGCGGAATAGTGGGGTCCTACAATGAGCAGTTCTTC.

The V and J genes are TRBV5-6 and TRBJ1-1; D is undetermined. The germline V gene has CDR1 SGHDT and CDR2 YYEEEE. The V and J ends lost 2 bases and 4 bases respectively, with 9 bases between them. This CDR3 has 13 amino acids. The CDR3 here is CASSFRGSTEAFF. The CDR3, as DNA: TGTGCCAGCAGCTTTCGGGGTAGCACTGAAGCTTTCTTT.

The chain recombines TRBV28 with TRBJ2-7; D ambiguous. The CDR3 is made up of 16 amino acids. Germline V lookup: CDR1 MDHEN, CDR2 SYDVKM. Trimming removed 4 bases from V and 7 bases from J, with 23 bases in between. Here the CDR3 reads CASSSPLTWAGVEQYF. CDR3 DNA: TGTGCCAGCAGTTCCCCACTAACTTGGGCTGGGGTTGAGCAGTACTTC.

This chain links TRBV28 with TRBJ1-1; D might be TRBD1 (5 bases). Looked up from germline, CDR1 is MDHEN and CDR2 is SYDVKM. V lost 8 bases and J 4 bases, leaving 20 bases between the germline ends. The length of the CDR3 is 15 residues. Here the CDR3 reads CASRYQGVGGTEAFF. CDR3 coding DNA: TGTGCCAGCCGATACCAGGGTGTCGGGGGCACTGAAGCTTTCTTT.

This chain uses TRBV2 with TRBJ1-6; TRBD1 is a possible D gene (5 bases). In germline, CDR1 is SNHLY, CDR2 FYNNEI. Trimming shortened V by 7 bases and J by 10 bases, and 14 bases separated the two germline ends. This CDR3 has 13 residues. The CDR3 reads CASIQVVDSPLHF. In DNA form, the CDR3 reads TGTGCCAGCATACAGGTTGTGGACTCACCCCTCCACTTT. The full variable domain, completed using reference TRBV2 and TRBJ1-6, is EPEVTQTPSHQVTQMGQEVILRCVPISNHLYFYWYRQILGQKVEFLVSFYNNEISEKSEIFDDQFSVERPDGSNFTLKIRSTKLEDSAMYFCASIQVVDSPLHFGNGTRLTVT.

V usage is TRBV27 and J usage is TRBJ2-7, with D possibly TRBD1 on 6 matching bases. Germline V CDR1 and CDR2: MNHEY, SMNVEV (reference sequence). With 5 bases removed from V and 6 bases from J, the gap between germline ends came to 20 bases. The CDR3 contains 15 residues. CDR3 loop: CASSTDRLGTGEQYF. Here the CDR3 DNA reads TGTGCCAGCAGTACCGACAGGCTAGGAACGGGCGAGCAGTACTTC.

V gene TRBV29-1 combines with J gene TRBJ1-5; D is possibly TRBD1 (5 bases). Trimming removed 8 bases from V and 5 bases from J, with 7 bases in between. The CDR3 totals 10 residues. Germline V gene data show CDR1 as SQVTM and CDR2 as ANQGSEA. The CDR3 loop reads CSRGDQPQHF. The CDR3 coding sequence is TGCAGCCGGGGGGATCAGCCCCAGCATTTT. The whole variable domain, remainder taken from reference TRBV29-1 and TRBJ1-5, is SAVISQKPSRDICQRGTSLTIQCQVDSQVTMMFWYRQQPGQSLTLIATANQGSEATYESGFVIDKFPISRPNLTFSTLTVSNMSPEDSSIYLCSRGDQPQHFGDGTRLSIL.

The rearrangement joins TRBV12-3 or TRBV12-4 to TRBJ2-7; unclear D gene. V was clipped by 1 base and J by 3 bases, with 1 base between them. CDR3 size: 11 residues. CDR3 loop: CASSLDYEQYF. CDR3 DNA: TGTGCCAGCAGTTTAGACTACGAGCAGTACTTC.

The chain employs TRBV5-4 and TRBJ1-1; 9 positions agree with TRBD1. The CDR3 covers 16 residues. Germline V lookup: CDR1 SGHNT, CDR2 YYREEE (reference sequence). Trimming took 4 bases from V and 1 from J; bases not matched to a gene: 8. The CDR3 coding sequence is TGTGCCAGCAGCCGCCGGACAGGGGCCACGAACACTGAAGCTTTCTTT. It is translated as CASSRRTGATNTEAFF.

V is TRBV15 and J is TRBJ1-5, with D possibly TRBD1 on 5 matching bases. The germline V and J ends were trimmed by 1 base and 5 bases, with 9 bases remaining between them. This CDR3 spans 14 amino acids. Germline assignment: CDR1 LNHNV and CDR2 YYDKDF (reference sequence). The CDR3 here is CATSRGQRDQPQHF. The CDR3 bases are TGTGCCACCAGCAGAGGACAGAGGGATCAGCCCCAGCATTTT.

The CDR3 coding sequence is TGTGCCAGCAGCCCTGCGACAGGGGGCACAGATACGCAGTATTTT. This sequence encodes CASSPATGGTDTQYF. The V gene is TRBV7-6, the J gene TRBJ2-3; 8 bases are a match to TRBD1. Germline-derived CDR1 and CDR2 are SGHVS and FNYEAQ. The V gene end was trimmed by 5 bases and the J gene end by 1 base; junction bases not matched to a gene: 5. The CDR3 extends over 15 amino acids.

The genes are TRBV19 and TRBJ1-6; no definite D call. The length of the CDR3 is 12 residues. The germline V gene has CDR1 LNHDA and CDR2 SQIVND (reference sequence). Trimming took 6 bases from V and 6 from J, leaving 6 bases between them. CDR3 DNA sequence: TGTGCCAGTAGATTGGGTAATTCACCCCTCCACTTT. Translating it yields CASRLGNSPLHF.

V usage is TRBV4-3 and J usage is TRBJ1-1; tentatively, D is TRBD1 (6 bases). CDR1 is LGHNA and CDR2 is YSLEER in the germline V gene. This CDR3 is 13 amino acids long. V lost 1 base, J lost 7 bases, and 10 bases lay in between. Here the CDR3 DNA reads TGCGCCAGCAGCCAAGGGTGGACAGATGAAGCTTTCTTT. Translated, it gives CASSQGWTDEAFF.

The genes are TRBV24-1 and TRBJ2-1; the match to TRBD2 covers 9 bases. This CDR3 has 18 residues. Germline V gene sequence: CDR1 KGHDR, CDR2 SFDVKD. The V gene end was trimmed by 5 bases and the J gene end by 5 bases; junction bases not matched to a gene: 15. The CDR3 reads CATSGWGVAGEFHNEQFF. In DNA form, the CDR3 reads TGTGCCACCAGTGGTTGGGGAGTAGCGGGAGAGTTCCACAATGAGCAGTTCTTC.